Listed here is a single TCR beta chain. Its antigen is still unknown. These data are taken from a study of CD8 T cells in ankylosing spondylitis. Study conclusions and caveats: There was reportedly significant enrichment of clones that were disease-linked in matched ankylosing spondylitis synovial fluid. Some motif variants were previously reported in reactive arthritis synovial fluid and blood. In ankylosing spondylitis blood, a motif of eight highly homologous TCR beta variants appeared characteristic.

This CDR3 has 16 residues. V lost 1 base to trimming and J lost 3 bases, with 15 bases between them. Germline values: CDR1 DFQATT, CDR2 SNEGSKA (reference sequence). Construction of TCR beta libraries was performed using quantitative 5'-RACE with molecular barcodes. One entry per CDR3 protein results from TCRdb running MiXCR on the 5' RACE reads. The sample comprises about 250,000 distinct CDR3 sequences, roughly 32% of which are singletons, and around 4.2% rests with the top ten. The chain joins TRBV20-1 to TRBJ2-2; D may be TRBD2 (5 bases). The TCR was taken from a male donor with ankylosing spondylitis or in good health (not recorded which). Input material: blood, either unsorted or a sorted T cell fraction (not recorded which). The CDR3 spells CSARGIRESDTGELFF. CDR3 nucleotide sequence: TGCAGTGCTAGAGGAATTAGGGAGTCGGACACCGGGGAGCTGTTTTTT.